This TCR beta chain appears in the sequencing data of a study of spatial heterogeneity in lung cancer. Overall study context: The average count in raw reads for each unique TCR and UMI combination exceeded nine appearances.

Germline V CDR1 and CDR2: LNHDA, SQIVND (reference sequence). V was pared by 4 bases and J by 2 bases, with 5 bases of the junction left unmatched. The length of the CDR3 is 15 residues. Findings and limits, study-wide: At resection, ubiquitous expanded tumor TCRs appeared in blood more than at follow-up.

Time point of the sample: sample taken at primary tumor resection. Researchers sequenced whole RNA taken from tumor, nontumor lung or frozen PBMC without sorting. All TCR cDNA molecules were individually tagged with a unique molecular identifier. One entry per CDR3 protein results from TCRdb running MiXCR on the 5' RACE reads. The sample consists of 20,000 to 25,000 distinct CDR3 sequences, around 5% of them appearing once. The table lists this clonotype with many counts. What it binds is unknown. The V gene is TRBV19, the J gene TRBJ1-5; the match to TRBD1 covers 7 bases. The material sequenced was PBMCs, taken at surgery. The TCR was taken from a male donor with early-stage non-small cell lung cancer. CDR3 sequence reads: CASSKRGTGNQPQHF. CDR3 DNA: TGTGCCAGTAGTAAACGGGGGACAGGCAATCAGCCCCAGCATTTT.